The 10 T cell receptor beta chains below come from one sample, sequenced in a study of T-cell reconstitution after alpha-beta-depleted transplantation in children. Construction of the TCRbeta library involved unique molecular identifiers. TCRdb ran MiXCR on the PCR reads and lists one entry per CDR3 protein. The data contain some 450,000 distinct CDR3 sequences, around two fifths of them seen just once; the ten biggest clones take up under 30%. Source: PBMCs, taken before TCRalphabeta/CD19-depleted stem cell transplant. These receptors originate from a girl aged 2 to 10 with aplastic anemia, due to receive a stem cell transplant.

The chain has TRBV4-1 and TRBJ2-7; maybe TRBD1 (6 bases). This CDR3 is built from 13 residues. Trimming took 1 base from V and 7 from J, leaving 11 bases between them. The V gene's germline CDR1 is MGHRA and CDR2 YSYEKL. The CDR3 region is CASSQGPQGEQYF. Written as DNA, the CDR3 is TGCGCCAGCAGCCAAGGCCCCCAGGGGGAGCAGTACTTC.

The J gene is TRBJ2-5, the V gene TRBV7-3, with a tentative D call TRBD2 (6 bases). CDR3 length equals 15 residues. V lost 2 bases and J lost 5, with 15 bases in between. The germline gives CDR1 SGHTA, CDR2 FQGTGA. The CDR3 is CASSLAPGRGETQYF. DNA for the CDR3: TGTGCCAGCAGCTTAGCACCAGGACGGGGGGAGACCCAGTACTTC.

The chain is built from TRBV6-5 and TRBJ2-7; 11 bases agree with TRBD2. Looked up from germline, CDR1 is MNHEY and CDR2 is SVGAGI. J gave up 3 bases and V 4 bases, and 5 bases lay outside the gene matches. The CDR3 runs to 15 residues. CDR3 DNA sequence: TGTGCCAGCAGTTCCCGGACTAGCGGGCGCTACGAGCAGTACTTC. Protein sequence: CASSSRTSGRYEQYF.

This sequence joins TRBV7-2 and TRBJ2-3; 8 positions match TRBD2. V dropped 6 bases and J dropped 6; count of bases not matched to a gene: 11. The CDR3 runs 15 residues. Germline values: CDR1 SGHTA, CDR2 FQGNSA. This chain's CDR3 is CASRVTGGLEDTQYF. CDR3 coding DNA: TGTGCCAGCAGAGTCACGGGGGGGCTCGAGGATACGCAGTATTTT.

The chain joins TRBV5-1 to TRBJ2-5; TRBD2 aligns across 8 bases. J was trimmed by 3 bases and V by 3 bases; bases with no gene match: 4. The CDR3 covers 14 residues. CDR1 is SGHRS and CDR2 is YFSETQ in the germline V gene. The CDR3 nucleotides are TGCGCCAGCAGCTGGAATAGCGGGGAAGAGACCCAGTACTTC. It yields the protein CASSWNSGEETQYF.

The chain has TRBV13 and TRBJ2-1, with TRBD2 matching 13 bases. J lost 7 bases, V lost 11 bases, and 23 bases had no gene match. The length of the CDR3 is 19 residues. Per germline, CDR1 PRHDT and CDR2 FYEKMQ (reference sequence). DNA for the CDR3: TGTGCCTTCTGTTTATACGGACTAGCGGGAGTTGGTGCTGGGAATGAGCAGTTCTTC. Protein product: CAFCLYGLAGVGAGNEQFF.

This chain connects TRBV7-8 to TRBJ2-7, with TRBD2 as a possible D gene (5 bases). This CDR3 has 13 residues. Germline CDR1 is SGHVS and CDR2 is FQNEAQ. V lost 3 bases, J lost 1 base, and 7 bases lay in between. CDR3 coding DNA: TGTGCCAGCAGCTTCGGGGAGTCCTACGAGCAGTACTTC. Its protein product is CASSFGESYEQYF.

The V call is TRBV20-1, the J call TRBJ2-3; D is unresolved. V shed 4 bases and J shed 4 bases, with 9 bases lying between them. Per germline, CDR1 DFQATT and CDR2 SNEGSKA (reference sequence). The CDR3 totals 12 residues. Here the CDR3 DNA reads TGCAGTGCTAAGGGTAGTGCAGATACGCAGTATTTT. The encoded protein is CSAKGSADTQYF.

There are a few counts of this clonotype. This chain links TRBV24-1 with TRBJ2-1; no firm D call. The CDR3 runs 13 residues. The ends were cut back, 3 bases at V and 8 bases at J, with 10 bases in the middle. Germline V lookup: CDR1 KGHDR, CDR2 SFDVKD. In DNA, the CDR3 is TGTGCCACCAGTGATGGCCTGGGGTATGAGCAGTTCTTC. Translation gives CATSDGLGYEQFF.

CDR3 sequence (DNA): TGTGCCTGCATGCCGGGACAGGGTTACGAGCAGTACTTC. Amino acid sequence: CACMPGQGYEQYF. V is TRBV30 and J is TRBJ2-7, with 9 bases fitting TRBD1. The CDR3 runs 13 residues. The V and J ends lost 6 bases and 4 bases, in that order; junction bases with no gene match: 7. CDR1 is GTSNPN, CDR2 SVGIG, per germline (reference sequence). The full variable domain, completed using reference TRBV30 and TRBJ2-7, is SQTIHQWPATLVQPVGSPLSLECTVEGTSNPNLYWYRQAAGRGLQLLFYSVGIGQISSEVPQNLSASRPQDRQFILSSKKLLLSDSGFYLCACMPGQGYEQYFGPGTRLTVT.